Detailed here is one TCR beta chain. Its antigen is unidentified. The entry originates in a study of T cells in localized non-small cell lung cancer. Regarding the study as a whole: Detection in adjacent lung was observed for a median 57 of the top 100 tumor clones. Exceeding tumor, uninvolved adjacent lung had the highest T cell clonality.

In germline, CDR1 is SGHTA, CDR2 FQGNSA. Losses at the gene ends were 5 bases for V and 6 bases for J; bases not matched to a gene: 11. CDR3 length: 15 residues. Sequencing was performed with immunoSEQ multiplex PCR; in TCRdb, only in-frame clones are kept and a portion is missing. The table records 30,000 to 35,000 clones, approximately 89% of them present only once. The sample here was peripheral blood mononuclear cells, taken before any cancer treatment. This TCR was sampled from a female donor older than 55 with stage II lung adenocarcinoma. This sequence joins TRBV7-2 and TRBJ2-7; TRBD2 matches 9 bases. CDR3: CASSRRRGGAVEQYF. CDR3 sequence (DNA): TGTGCCAGCAGCCGTCGACGCGGGGGGGCCGTCGAGCAGTACTTC.